The 3 T cell receptor beta chains in this list originate from one sample, sequenced in a study of T cell responses to AZD1222 COVID-19 vaccine. The repertoire was sequenced with immunoSEQ multiplex PCR; TCRdb's copy has only in-frame clones and lacks some. The table shows some 130,000 clones, with around 84% occurring only once. Here the sequenced sample was peripheral blood, taken on day 0 of AZD1222 vaccination. These receptors were obtained from an adult in good health.

The chain combines TRBV3-1 (or the pseudogene TRBV3-2) with TRBJ1-5; unclear D gene. Germline V CDR1 and CDR2: LGHDT, YNNKEL (reference sequence). The CDR3 has 13 residues. V was cut by 0 bases and J by 6 bases, with 6 bases left in between. The DNA for the CDR3 is TGTGCCAGCAGCCAAGATCCCAGTCAGCCCCAGCATTTT. This sequence encodes CASSQDPSQPQHF.

This chain connects TRBV19 to TRBJ2-2, with TRBD1 matching 7 bases. Germline loops: CDR1 LNHDA, CDR2 SQIVND (reference sequence). Trimming removed 3 bases from V and 6 bases from J; junction bases left unmatched: 7. CDR3 length equals 15 residues. CDR3 sequence (DNA): TGTGCCAGTAGTATTCTCGACAGGGCGGCCGGGGAGCTGTTTTTT. Protein sequence: CASSILDRAAGELFF.

The rearrangement links TRBV5-6 to TRBJ1-1, with 8 nucleotides matching TRBD1. This CDR3 is 17 amino acids long. Germline loops: CDR1 SGHDT, CDR2 YYEEEE. V was clipped by 4 bases and J by 5 bases; unmatched bases: 16. CDR3 DNA: TGTGCCAGCAGCGCCCAAGGGGCAGGGGGCCGGAAAACTGAAGCTTTCTTT. Encoded protein: CASSAQGAGGRKTEAFF.